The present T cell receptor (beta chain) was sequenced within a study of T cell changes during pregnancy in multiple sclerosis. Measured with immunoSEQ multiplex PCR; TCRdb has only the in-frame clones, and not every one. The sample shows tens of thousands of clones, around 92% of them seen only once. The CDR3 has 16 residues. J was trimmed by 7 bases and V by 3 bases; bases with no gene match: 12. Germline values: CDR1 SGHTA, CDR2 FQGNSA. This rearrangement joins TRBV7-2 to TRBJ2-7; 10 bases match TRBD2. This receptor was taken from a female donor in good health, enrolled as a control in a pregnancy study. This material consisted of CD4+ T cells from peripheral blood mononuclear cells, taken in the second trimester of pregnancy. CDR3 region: CASSLESGGALWEQYF. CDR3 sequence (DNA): TGTGCCAGCAGCTTGGAAAGCGGGGGGGCCTTGTGGGAGCAGTACTTC.